A single sample gave rise to the 20 T cell receptor beta chains below, sequenced in a study of radiotherapy plus CTLA-4 blockade in lung cancer. Measured with immunoSEQ multiplex PCR; TCRdb has only the in-frame clones, and not every one. The repertoire includes some 66,000 clones, approximately 83% of them detected once, and 3.5% to 5% sits in the top ten. Here the sequenced sample was peripheral blood, taken from a patient treated with radiotherapy plus ipilimumab. The receptors derive from a human donor with non-small cell lung cancer who had a partial response to radiotherapy plus ipilimumab.

The genes are TRBV18 and TRBJ2-1, with 7 nucleotides matching TRBD2. Germline V gives CDR1 KGHSH, CDR2 LQKENI. V lost 1 base to trimming and J lost 0 bases; unmatched junction nucleotides: 6. The CDR3 spans 17 residues. The CDR3 DNA reads as TGTGCCAGCTCACCACGGGTTGGCGGGAGCTCCTACAATGAGCAGTTCTTC. Its protein product is CASSPRVGGSSYNEQFF. Based on the CDR3 plus reference TRBV18 and TRBJ2-1, the full variable domain is NAGVMQNPRHLVRRRGQEARLRCSPMKGHSHVYWYRQLPEEGLKFMVYLQKENIIDESGMPKERFSAEFPKEGPSILRIQQVVRGDSAAYFCASSPRVGGSSYNEQFFGPGTRLTVL.

This chain joins TRBV28 and TRBJ1-1; no definite D call. Germline V gene data show CDR1 as MDHEN and CDR2 as SYDVKM. This CDR3 region has 13 residues. V dropped 8 bases and J dropped 4 bases, with 14 bases sitting between them. DNA of the CDR3: TGTGCCAGCCTTACTAGTTATAGCACTGAAGCTTTCTTT. Its translation is CASLTSYSTEAFF.

The CDR3 DNA reads TGCGCCAGCAGCCAAACAGGGGGTCAGCCCCAGCATTTT. Translating it yields CASSQTGGQPQHF. V and J are TRBV4-1 and TRBJ1-5, with 8 bases lining up with TRBD1. After removal of 2 bases from V and 6 bases from J, the junction contained 0 bases not matched to a gene. Germline values: CDR1 MGHRA, CDR2 YSYEKL. This CDR3 region has 13 residues.

V is TRBV7-3 and J is TRBJ2-2; 7 bases agree with TRBD1. V lost 5 bases and J lost 1; bases outside the gene matches: 4. The CDR3 spans 15 residues. In germline, CDR1 is SGHTA, CDR2 FQGTGA. The CDR3 region has the DNA TGTGCCAGCAGCCCCCCAGGGGGGAACACCGGGGAGCTGTTTTTT. This encodes CASSPPGGNTGELFF.

The rearrangement links TRBV15 to TRBJ2-1; no firm D call. The CDR3 runs 15 residues. Germline lookup yields CDR1 LNHNV and CDR2 YYDKDF (reference sequence). Trimming shortened V by 0 bases and J by 2 bases, and 8 bases separated the two germline ends. CDR3 amino acids: CATSRDGDAYNEQFF. CDR3 in DNA: TGTGCCACCAGCAGAGATGGAGACGCCTACAATGAGCAGTTCTTC.

This clone was observed a handful of times. The rearrangement links TRBV15 to TRBJ2-7; 7 positions agree with TRBD2. Per germline, CDR1 LNHNV and CDR2 YYDKDF (reference sequence). V was clipped by 3 bases and J by 5 bases; unmatched bases: 13. The CDR3 has 16 amino acids. The CDR3 spells CATSSSGRLAFDEQYF. The DNA for the CDR3 is TGTGCCACCAGCAGCTCCGGTAGACTAGCTTTTGACGAGCAGTACTTC. Filled out from reference TRBV15 and TRBJ2-7, the complete variable domain reads DAMVIQNPRYQVTQFGKPVTLSCSQTLNHNVMYWYQQKSSQAPKLLFHYYDKDFNNEADTPDNFQSRRPNTSFCFLDIRSPGLGDTAMYLCATSSSGRLAFDEQYFGPGTRLTVT.

The chain is built from TRBV7-8 and TRBJ1-2, with 7 nucleotides matching TRBD1. V gave up 1 base and J gave up 5 bases; unmatched junction bases: 7. Germline V gives CDR1 SGHVS, CDR2 FQNEAQ. This CDR3 has 15 amino acids. CDR3 region: CASSLVGQGVYGYTF. The CDR3 coding sequence is TGTGCCAGCAGCTTAGTAGGCCAGGGGGTTTATGGCTACACCTTC.

This chain joins TRBV9 and TRBJ2-7, with 9 bases identical to TRBD2. V dropped 4 bases and J dropped 5; count of bases not matched to a gene: 16. The germline gives CDR1 SGDLS, CDR2 YYNGEE. The CDR3 extends over 17 amino acids. In DNA form, the CDR3 reads TGTGCCAGCAGCACCCGATTAGGGGCGGGAGGGCCTGACGAGCAGTACTTC. This encodes CASSTRLGAGGPDEQYF.

The rearrangement joins TRBV29-1 to TRBJ1-1; a weak D match, TRBD1 (5 bases). The germline V gene encodes CDR1 SQVTM and CDR2 ANQGSEA. The CDR3 totals 13 residues. The V gene lost 7 bases and the J gene lost 0 bases, with 12 bases spanning the gap. The CDR3 loop reads CSAGRGLNTEAFF. The DNA of the CDR3 is TGCAGCGCTGGTCGGGGGTTGAACACTGAAGCTTTCTTT.

The V and J genes are TRBV7-3 and TRBJ2-3; 8 positions agree with TRBD1. The CDR3 consists of 14 residues. Germline lookup yields CDR1 SGHTA and CDR2 FQGTGA. J was trimmed by 4 bases and V by 3 bases; bases with no gene match: 3. CDR3 DNA: TGTGCCAGCAGCTTGGACAGGGTTTCAGATACGCAGTATTTT. Amino acids: CASSLDRVSDTQYF.

The rearrangement links TRBV5-4 to TRBJ2-5, with 7 bases identical to TRBD1. The CDR3 runs 13 residues. V lost 4 bases to trimming and J lost 3 bases; unmatched junction nucleotides: 3. CDR1 and CDR2 (germline): SGHNT, YYREEE (reference sequence). The CDR3 nucleotides read TGTGCCAGCAGCCTGGGACAGAAAGAGACCCAGTACTTC. Protein: CASSLGQKETQYF. Using reference TRBV5-4 and TRBJ2-5 for the parts outside the CDR3, the full variable domain is ETGVTQSPTHLIKTRGQQVTLRCSSQSGHNTVSWYQQALGQGPQFIFQYYREEENGRGNFPPRFSGLQFPNYSSELNVNALELDDSALYLCASSLGQKETQYFGPGTRLLVL.

The chain recombines TRBV7-8 with TRBJ2-5, with TRBD1 matching over 7 bases. V lost 2 bases, J lost 9 bases, and 12 bases stayed unmatched. Looked up from germline, CDR1 is SGHVS and CDR2 is FQNEAQ. This CDR3 comprises 15 residues. The CDR3 is CASSLWDSDAWAQYF. The CDR3 bases are TGTGCCAGCAGCTTATGGGACAGTGACGCTTGGGCCCAGTACTTC.

This clone was detected a few times. The genes are TRBV28 and TRBJ2-7; TRBD1 matches at 12 bases. The CDR3 length is 17 residues. The trim removed 5 bases at V and 1 base at J, leaving 9 bases unmatched. Germline-derived CDR1 and CDR2 are MDHEN and SYDVKM. This chain's CDR3 is CASSTPGQGAWSYEQYF. The CDR3 DNA follows: TGTGCCAGCAGTACTCCGGGACAGGGGGCTTGGTCCTACGAGCAGTACTTC. The full variable domain, completed using reference TRBV28 and TRBJ2-7, is DVKVTQSSRYLVKRTGEKVFLECVQDMDHENMFWYRQDPGLGLRLIYFSYDVKMKEKGDIPEGYSVSREKKERFSLILESASTNQTSMYLCASSTPGQGAWSYEQYFGPGTRLTVT.

The rearrangement joins TRBV15 to TRBJ2-5; TRBD1 agrees at 9 bases. V shed 3 bases and J 5 bases; nucleotides not matched to a gene: 10. The CDR3 runs to 16 residues. The V gene's germline CDR1 is LNHNV and CDR2 YYDKDF (reference sequence). The DNA of the CDR3 is TGTGCCACCAGCAGGGGGGGACAGGGAGGGAAGGAGACCCAGTACTTC. Its protein product is CATSRGGQGGKETQYF.

The V and J genes are TRBV29-1 and TRBJ2-1; 11 positions agree with TRBD2. After removal of 6 bases from V and 8 bases from J, the junction contained 9 bases not matched to a gene. Germline assignment: CDR1 SQVTM and CDR2 ANQGSEA. The CDR3 covers 14 residues. DNA of the CDR3: TGCAGCGTGCCTACTAGCGGGAGTAACTATGAGCAGTTCTTC. Translating gives CSVPTSGSNYEQFF.

J is TRBJ2-7 and V is TRBV28; D may be TRBD2 (5 bases). Germline V lookup: CDR1 MDHEN, CDR2 SYDVKM. The length of the CDR3 is 14 residues. Trimming cost V 5 bases and J 2 bases, with 13 bases left between them. CDR3 loop: CASSLQRNPYEQYF. CDR3 coding DNA: TGTGCCAGCAGTCTCCAGCGGAACCCCTACGAGCAGTACTTC.

J is TRBJ2-3 and V is TRBV7-3; 9 bases match TRBD2. This CDR3 spans 16 amino acids. Germline CDR1 and CDR2: SGHTA and FQGTGA. Trimming cost V 5 bases and J 0 bases; bases outside gene matches: 6. CDR3 DNA sequence: TGTGCCAGCAGCCGGCTAGCGGGACCGAGCACAGATACGCAGTATTTT. Translated, it gives CASSRLAGPSTDTQYF.

This sequence joins TRBV27 and TRBJ1-3, with D possibly TRBD1 on 5 matching bases. V lost 2 bases and J lost 0, with 5 bases in between. The CDR3 spans 14 residues. CDR1 is MNHEY and CDR2 is SMNVEV in the germline V gene (reference sequence). The CDR3 bases are TGTGCCAGCAGTTTACAGGGCTCTGGAAACACCATATATTTT. This encodes CASSLQGSGNTIYF.

This clone has only one observation. CDR3 coding DNA: TGTGCCAGCAGCCGTAGCGGGACCTCTTACGAGCAGTACTTC. Encoded protein: CASSRSGTSYEQYF. V and J are TRBV7-3 and TRBJ2-7, with TRBD2 identical over 8 bases. The CDR3 length is 14 residues. Germline V gives CDR1 SGHTA, CDR2 FQGTGA. V trimming: 5 bases; J trimming: 4 bases; junction bases outside the gene matches: 7.

The chain uses TRBV5-6 and TRBJ2-1; 10 positions match TRBD2. Trimming took 4 bases from V and 6 from J; bases not matched to a gene: 7. This CDR3 is 15 amino acids long. Germline lookup yields CDR1 SGHDT and CDR2 YYEEEE. CDR3 protein: CASSESGRAVNEQFF. CDR3 nucleotides: TGTGCCAGCAGCGAAAGCGGGAGGGCCGTCAATGAGCAGTTCTTC.